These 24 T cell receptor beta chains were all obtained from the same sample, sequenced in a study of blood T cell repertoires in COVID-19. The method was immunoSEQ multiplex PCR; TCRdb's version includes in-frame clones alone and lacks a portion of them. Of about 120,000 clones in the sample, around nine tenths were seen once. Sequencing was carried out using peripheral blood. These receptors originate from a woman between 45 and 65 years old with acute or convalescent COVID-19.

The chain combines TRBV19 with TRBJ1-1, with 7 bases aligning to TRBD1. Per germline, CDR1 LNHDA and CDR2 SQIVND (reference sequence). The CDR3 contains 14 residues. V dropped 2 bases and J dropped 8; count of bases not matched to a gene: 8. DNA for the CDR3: TGTGCCAGTAGTATAAAAGGCAGGGGGAGAGAAGCTTTCTTT. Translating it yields CASSIKGRGREAFF.

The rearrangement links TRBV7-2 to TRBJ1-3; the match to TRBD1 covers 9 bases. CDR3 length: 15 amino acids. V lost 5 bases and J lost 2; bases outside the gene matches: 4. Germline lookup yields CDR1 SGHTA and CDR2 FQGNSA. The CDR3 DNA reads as TGTGCCAGCAGCCTGTGGACAGGGGCTGGAAACACCATATATTTT. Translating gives CASSLWTGAGNTIYF.

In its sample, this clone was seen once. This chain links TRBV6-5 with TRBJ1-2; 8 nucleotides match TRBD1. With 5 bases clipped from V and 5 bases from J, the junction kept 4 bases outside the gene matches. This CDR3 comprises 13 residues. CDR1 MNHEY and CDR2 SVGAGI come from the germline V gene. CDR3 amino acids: CASSTGGGYGYTF. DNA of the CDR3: TGTGCCAGCAGTACAGGGGGAGGATATGGCTACACCTTC.

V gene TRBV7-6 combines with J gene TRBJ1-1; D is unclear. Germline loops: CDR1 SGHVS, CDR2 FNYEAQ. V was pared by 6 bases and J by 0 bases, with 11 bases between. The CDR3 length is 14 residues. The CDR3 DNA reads TGTGCCAGCAGGGCCTTTTTCATGAACACTGAAGCTTTCTTT. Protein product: CASRAFFMNTEAFF.

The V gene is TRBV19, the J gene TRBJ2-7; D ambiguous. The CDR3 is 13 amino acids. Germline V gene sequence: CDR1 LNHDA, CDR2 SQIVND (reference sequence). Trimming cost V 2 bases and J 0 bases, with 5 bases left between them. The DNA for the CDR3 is TGTGCCAGTAGTATAACCAGCTCCTACGAGCAGTACTTC. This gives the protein CASSITSSYEQYF.

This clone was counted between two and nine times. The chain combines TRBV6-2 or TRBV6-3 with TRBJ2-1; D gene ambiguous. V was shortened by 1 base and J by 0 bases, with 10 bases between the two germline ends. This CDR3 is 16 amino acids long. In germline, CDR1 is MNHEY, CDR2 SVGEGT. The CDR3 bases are TGTGCCAGCAGTTACTTGCGCTATAGCTCCTACAATGAGCAGTTCTTC. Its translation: CASSYLRYSSYNEQFF.

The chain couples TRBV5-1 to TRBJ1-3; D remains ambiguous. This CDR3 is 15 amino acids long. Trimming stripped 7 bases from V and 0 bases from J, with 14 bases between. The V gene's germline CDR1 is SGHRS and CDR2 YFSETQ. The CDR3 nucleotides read TGCGCCAGCCAGGAATTCCCCATCTCTGGAAACACCATATATTTT. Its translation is CASQEFPISGNTIYF.

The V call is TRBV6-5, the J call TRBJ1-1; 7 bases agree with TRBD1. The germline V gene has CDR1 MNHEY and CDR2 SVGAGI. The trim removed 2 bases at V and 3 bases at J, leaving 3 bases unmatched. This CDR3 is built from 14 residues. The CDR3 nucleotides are TGTGCCAGCAGTTACACCGACAGGGACACTGAAGCTTTCTTT. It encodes CASSYTDRDTEAFF.

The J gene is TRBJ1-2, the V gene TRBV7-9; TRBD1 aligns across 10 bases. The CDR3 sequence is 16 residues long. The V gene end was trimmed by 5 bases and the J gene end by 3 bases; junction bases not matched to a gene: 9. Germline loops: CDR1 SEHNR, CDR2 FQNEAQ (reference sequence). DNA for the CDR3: TGTGCCAGCAGCGAAAGACAGGGGGCATTGGACTATGGCTACACCTTC. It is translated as CASSERQGALDYGYTF.

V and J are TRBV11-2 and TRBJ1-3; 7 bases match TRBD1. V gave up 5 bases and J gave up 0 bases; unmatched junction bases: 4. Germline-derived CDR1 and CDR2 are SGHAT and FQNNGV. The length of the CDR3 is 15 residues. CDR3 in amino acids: CASSLDRVSGNTIYF. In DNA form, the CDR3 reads TGTGCCAGCAGCCTCGACAGGGTCTCTGGAAACACCATATATTTT.

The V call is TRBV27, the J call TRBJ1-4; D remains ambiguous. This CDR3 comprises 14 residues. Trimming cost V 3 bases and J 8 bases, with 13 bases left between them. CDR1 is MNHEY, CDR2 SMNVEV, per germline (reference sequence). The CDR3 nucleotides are TGTGCCAGCAGTTTGGTCGGGGTTGGCGAAAAACTGTTTTTT. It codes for CASSLVGVGEKLFF. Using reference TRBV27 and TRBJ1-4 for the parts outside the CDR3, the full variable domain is EAQVTQNPRYLITVTGKKLTVTCSQNMNHEYMSWYRQDPGLGLRQIYYSMNVEVTDKGDVPEGYKVSRKEKRNFPLILESPSPNQTSLYFCASSLVGVGEKLFFGSGTQLSVL.

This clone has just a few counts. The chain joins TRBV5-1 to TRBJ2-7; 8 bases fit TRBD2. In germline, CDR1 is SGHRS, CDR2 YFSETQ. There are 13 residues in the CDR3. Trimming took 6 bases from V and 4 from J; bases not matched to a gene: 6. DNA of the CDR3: TGCGCCAGCACCCCGGGAGGGGGTTACGAGCAGTACTTC. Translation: CASTPGGGYEQYF.

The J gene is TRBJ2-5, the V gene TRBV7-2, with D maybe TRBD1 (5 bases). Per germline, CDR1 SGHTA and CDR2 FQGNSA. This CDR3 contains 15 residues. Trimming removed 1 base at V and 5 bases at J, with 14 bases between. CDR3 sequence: CASSLVAGNRETQYF. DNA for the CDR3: TGTGCCAGCAGCTTAGTGGCAGGGAACCGTGAGACCCAGTACTTC.

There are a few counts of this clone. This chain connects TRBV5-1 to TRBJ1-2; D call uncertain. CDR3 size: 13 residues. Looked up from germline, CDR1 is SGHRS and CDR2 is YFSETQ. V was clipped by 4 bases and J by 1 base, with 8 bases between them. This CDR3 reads CASSDTYNYGYTF. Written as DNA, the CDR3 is TGCGCCAGCAGCGATACATATAACTATGGCTACACCTTC.

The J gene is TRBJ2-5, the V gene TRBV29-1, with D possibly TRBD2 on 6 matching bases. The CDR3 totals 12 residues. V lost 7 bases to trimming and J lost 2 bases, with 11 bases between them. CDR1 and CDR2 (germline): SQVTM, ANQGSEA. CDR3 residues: CSGSAGQETQYF. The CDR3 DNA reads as TGCAGCGGTTCGGCGGGGCAAGAGACCCAGTACTTC.

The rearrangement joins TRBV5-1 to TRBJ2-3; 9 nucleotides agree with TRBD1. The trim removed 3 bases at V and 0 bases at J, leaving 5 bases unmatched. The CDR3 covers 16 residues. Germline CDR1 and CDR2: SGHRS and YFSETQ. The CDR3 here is CASSWGTGTSTDTQYF. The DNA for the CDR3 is TGCGCCAGCAGCTGGGGGACAGGGACTAGCACAGATACGCAGTATTTT.

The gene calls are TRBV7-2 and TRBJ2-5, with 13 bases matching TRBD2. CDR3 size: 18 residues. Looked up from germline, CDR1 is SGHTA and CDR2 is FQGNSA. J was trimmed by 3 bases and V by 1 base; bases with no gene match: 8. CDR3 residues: CASSLVTSGGPVEETQYF. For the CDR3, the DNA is TGTGCCAGCAGCTTAGTGACTAGCGGGGGGCCTGTCGAAGAGACCCAGTACTTC.

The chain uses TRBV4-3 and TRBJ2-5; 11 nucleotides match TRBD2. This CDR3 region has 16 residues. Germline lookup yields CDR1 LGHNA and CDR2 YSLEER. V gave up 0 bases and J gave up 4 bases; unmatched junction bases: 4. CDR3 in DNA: TGCGCCAGCAGCCAAGATTTCGGGACTAGCGGAGAGACCCAGTACTTC. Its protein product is CASSQDFGTSGETQYF.

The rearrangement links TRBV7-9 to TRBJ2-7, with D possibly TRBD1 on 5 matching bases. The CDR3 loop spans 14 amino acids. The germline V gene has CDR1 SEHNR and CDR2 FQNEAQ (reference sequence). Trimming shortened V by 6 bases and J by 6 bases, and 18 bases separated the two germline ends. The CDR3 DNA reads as TGTGCCAGCAGTCTAAGCAGGGCCCCCAGCGAGCAGTACTTC. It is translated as CASSLSRAPSEQYF.

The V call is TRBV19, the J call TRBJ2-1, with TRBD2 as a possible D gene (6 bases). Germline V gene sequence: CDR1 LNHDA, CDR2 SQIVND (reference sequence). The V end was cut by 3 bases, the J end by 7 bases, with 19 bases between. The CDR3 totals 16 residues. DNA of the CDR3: TGTGCCAGTAGTATCCACCACACGGACTACTTAAATGAGCAGTTCTTC. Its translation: CASSIHHTDYLNEQFF.

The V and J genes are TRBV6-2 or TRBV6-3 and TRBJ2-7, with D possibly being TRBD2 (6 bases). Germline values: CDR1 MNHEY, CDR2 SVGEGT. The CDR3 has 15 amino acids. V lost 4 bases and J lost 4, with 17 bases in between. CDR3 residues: CASSSLLARRYEQYF. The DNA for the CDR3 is TGTGCCAGCAGTTCCCTACTAGCTAGGAGGTACGAGCAGTACTTC.

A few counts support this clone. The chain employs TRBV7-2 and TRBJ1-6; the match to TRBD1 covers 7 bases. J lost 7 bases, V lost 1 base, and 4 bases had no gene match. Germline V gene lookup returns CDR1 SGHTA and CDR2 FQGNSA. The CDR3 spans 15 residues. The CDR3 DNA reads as TGTGCCAGCAGCTTAGTAGGACAGGCAAATTCACCCCTCCACTTT. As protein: CASSLVGQANSPLHF. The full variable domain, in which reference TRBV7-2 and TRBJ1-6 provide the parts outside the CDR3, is GAGVSQSPSNKVTEKGKDVELRCDPISGHTALYWYRQSLGQGLEFLIYFQGNSAPDKSGLPSDRFSAERTGGSVSTLTIQRTQQEDSAVYLCASSLVGQANSPLHFGNGTRLTVT.

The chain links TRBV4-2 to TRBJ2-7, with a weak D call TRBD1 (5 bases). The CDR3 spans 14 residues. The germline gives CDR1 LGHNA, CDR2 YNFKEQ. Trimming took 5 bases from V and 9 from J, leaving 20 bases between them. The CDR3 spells CASSVLTEGAPQYF. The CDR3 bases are TGTGCCAGCAGCGTTCTGACTGAAGGGGCCCCGCAGTACTTC.

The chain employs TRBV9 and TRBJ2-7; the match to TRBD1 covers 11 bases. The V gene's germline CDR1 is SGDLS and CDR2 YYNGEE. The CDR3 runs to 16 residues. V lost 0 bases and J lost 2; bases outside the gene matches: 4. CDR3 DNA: TGTGCCAGCAGCGTAGCTCCGGGACAGGGGGCCTACGAGCAGTACTTC. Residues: CASSVAPGQGAYEQYF.